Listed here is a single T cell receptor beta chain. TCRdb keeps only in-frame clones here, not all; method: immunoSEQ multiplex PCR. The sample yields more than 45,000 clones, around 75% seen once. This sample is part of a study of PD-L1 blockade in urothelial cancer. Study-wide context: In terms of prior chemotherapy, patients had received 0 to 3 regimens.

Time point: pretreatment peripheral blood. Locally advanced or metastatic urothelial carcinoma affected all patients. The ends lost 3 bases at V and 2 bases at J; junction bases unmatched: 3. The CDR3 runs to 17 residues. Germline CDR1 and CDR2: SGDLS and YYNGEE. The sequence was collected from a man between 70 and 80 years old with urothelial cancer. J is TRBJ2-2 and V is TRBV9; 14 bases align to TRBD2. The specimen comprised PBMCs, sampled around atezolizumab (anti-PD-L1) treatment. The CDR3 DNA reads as TGTGCCAGCAGCGGGACTAGCGGGGGGACCAACACCGGGGAGCTGTTTTTT. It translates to CASSGTSGGTNTGELFF.